These 4 T cell receptor beta chains were sequenced from one sample in a study of identifying expanded T cells in peripheral blood. The method was immunoSEQ multiplex PCR; TCRdb's version includes in-frame clones alone and lacks a portion of them. The sample records 45,000 to 60,000 clones, over 75% being singletons. The sequencing input was blood. These receptor sequences come from a person aged 18-69 years in good health.

V usage is TRBV28 and J usage is TRBJ1-5; possible D gene TRBD1, 5 bases. V was pared by 2 bases and J by 4 bases, with 9 bases between. CDR1 MDHEN and CDR2 SYDVKM come from the germline V gene. There are 14 residues in the CDR3. CDR3 sequence: CASSLGGGNQPQHF. The CDR3 coding sequence is TGTGCCAGCAGTTTAGGGGGAGGAAATCAGCCCCAGCATTTT.

The chain employs TRBV6-1 and TRBJ2-5; TRBD2 is a possible D gene (5 bases). CDR3 length: 13 amino acids. Trimming stripped 4 bases from V and 5 bases from J, with 11 bases between. Germline values: CDR1 MNHNS, CDR2 SASEGT. CDR3 sequence reads: CASSVSRRETQYF. CDR3 coding DNA: TGTGCCAGCAGTGTTTCCCGGAGGGAGACCCAGTACTTC.

This clone has a single count. CDR3 sequence (DNA): TGTGCCTGGAGTGTAGGCAGGTTAGTCACTGAAGCTTTCTTT. Amino acid sequence: CAWSVGRLVTEAFF. The rearrangement links TRBV30 to TRBJ1-1; D gene ambiguous. Germline-derived CDR1 and CDR2 are GTSNPN and SVGIG (reference sequence). Trimming removed 0 bases at V and 4 bases at J, with 12 bases between. The CDR3 has 14 amino acids.

This clone is a singleton in its sample. V gene TRBV27 combines with J gene TRBJ1-2; D unresolved. The germline CDR1 and CDR2 sequences are MNHEY and SMNVEV (reference sequence). The V end was cut by 5 bases, the J end by 0 bases, with 4 bases between. The CDR3 is made up of 12 amino acids. CDR3 nucleotide sequence: TGTGCCAGCAGTCGAGCTAACTATGGCTACACCTTC. Its translation: CASSRANYGYTF.